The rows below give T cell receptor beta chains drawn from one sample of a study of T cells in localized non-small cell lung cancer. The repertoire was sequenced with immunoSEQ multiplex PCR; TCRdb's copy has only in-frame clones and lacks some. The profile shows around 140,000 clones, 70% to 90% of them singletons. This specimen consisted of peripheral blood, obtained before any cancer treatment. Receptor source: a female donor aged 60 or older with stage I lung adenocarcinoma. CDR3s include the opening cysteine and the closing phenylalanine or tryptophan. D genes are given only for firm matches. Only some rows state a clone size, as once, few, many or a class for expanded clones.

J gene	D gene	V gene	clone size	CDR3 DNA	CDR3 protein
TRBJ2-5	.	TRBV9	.	TGTGCCAGCAGCAAGCTGTCGTCGGAGACCCAGTACTTC	CASSKLSSETQYF
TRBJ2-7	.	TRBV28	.	TGTGCCAGCAGCCCCCTGAGACCGTCCTACGAGCAGTACTTC	CASSPLRPSYEQYF
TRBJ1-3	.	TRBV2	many	TGTGCCAGCACAAGGCAGTCGGGGACGGATGGAAACACCATATATTTT	CASTRQSGTDGNTIYF
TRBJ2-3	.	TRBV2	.	TGTGCCAGCAGTGATACGCAGTATTTT	CASSDTQYF
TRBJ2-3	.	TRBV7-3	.	TGTGCCAGCAGCCTCGAGGGAGCGACTACAAGAGGGGATACGCAGTATTTT	CASSLEGATTRGDTQYF
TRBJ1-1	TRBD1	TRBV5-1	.	TGCGCCAGCAGCGCCGGACAGGCGGGCACTGAAGCTTTCTTT	CASSAGQAGTEAFF
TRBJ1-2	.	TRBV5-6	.	TGTGCCAGCAGCCCGGACACGGACCTCTATGGCTACACCTTC	CASSPDTDLYGYTF
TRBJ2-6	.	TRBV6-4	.	TGTGCCAGCAGGCCCTCCGGGGCCAACGTCCTGACTTTC	CASRPSGANVLTF
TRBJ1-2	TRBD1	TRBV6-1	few	TGTGCCAGCAGTACCGGACAGGGCGCCTATGGCTACACCTTC	CASSTGQGAYGYTF
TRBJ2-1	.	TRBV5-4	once	TGTGCCAGCAGCTCCCCTCAGTCGGATGAGCAGTTCTTC	CASSSPQSDEQFF
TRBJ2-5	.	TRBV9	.	TGTGCCAGCAGCGTAGTTGGGGCGGGGGAGACCCAGTACTTC	CASSVVGAGETQYF